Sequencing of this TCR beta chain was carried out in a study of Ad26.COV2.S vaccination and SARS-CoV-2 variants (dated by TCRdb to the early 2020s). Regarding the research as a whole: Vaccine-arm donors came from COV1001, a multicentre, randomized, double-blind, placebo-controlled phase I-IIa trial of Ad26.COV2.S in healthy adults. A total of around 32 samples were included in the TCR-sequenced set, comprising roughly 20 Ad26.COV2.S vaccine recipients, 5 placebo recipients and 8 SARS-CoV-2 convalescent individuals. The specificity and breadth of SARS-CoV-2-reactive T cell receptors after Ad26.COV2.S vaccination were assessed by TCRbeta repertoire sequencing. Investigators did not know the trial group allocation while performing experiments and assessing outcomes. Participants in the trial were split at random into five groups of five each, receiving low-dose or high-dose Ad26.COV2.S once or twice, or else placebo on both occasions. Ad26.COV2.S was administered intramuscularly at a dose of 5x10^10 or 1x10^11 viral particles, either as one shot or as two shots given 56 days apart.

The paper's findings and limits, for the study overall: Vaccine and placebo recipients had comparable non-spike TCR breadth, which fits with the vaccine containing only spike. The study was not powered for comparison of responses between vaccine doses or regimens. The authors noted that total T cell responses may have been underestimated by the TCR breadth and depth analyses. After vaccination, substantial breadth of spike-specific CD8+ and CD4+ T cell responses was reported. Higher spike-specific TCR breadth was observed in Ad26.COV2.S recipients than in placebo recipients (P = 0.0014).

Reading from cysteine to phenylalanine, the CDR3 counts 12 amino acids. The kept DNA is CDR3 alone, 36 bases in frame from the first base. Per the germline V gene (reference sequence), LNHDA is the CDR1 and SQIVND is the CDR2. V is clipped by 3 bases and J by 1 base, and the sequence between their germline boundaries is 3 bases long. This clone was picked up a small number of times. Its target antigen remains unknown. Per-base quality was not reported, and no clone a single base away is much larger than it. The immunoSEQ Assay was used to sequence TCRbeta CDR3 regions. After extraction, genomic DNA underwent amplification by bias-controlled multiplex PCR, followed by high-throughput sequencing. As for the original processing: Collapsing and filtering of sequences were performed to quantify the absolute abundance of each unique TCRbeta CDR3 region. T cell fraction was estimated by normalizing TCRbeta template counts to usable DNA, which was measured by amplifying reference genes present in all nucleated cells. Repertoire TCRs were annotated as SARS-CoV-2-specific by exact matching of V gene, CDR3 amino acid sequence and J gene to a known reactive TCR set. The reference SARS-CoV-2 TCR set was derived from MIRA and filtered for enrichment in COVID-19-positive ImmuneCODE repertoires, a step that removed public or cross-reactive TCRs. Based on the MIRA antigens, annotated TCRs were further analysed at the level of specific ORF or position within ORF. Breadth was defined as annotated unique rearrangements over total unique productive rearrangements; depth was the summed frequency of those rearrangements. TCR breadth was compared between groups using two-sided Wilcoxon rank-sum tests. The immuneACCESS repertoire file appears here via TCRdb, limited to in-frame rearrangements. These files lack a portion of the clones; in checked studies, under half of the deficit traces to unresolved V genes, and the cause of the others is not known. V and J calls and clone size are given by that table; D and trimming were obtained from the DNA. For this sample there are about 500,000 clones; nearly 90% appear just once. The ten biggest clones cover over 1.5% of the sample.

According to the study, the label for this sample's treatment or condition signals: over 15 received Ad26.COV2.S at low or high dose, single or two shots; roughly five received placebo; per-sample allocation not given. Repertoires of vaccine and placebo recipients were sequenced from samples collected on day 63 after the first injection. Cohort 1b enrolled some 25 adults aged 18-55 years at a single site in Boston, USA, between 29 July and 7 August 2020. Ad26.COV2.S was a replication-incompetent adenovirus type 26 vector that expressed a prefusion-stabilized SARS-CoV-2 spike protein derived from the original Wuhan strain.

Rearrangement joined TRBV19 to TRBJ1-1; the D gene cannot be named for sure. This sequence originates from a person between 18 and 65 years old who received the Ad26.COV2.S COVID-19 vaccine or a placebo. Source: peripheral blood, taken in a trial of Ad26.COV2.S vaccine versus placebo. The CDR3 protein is CASSIRNTEAFF. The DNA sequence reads TGTGCCAGTAGTATCCGGAACACTGAAGCTTTCTTT.